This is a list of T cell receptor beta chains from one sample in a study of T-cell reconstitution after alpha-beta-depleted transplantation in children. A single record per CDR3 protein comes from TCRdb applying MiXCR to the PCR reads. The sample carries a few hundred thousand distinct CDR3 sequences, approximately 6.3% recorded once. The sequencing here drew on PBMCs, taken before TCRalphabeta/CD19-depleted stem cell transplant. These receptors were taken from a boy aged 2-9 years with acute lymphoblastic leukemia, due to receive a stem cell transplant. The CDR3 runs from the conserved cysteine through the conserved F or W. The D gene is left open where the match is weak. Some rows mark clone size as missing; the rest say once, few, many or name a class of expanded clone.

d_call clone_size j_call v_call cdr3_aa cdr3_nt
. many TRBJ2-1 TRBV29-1 CSVARIGDTYNEQFF TGCAGCGTGGCTAGGATAGGAGATACCTACAATGAGCAGTTCTTC
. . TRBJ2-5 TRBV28 CASSGADLPRWGTQYF TGTGCCAGCAGTGGCGCGGACCTTCCGCGGTGGGGGACCCAGTACTTC
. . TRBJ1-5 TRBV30 CAWSVRAFRDQPQHF TGTGCCTGGAGTGTTCGGGCATTCAGGGATCAGCCCCAGCATTTT
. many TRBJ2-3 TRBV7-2 CASSLRATTDTQYF TGTGCCAGCAGCTTACGTGCTACCACAGATACGCAGTATTTT
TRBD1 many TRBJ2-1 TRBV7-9 CASSLAGTARNEQFF TGTGCCAGCAGCTTAGCCGGGACAGCAAGAAATGAGCAGTTCTTC
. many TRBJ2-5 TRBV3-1 CASSQVAGETQYF TGTGCCAGCAGCCAAGTTGCGGGAGAGACCCAGTACTTC
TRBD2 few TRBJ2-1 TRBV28 CASSRAGGRSYNEQFF TGTGCCAGCAGTCGGGCGGGAGGGAGGTCCTACAATGAGCAGTTCTTC
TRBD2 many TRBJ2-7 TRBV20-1 CSARGAGGRLSYEQYF TGCAGTGCTAGAGGGGCGGGCGGGAGGCTCTCCTACGAGCAGTACTTC
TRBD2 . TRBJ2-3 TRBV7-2 CASSLEGLSAQYF TGTGCCAGCAGCTTAGAGGGACTATCTGCGCAGTATTTT
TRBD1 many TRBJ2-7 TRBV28 CASSMTGVQDEQYF TGTGCCAGCAGCATGACAGGGGTACAGGACGAGCAGTACTTC
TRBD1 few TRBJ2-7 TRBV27 CASRWTGRTHEQYF TGTGCCAGCAGATGGACAGGGCGAACCCACGAGCAGTACTTC
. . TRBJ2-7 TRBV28 CASKLSWSGPHEQYF TGTGCCAGCAAACTCTCATGGTCGGGGCCCCACGAGCAGTACTTC
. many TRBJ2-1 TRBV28 CASRGLFNEQFF TGTGCCAGCAGGGGTCTTTTCAATGAGCAGTTCTTC
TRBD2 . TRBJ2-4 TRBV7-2 CASSLGTSADKNIQYF TGTGCCAGCAGCTTAGGGACTAGCGCCGACAAAAACATTCAGTACTTC
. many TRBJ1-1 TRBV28 CASSLPSGGTEAFF TGTGCCAGCAGTTTGCCTAGTGGGGGCACTGAAGCTTTCTTT
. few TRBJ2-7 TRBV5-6 CASSLWRLGYEQYF TGTGCCAGCAGCTTGTGGAGACTCGGCTACGAGCAGTACTTC
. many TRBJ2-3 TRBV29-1 CSVEETPGLTHLRDTQYF TGCAGCGTTGAAGAAACTCCGGGACTCACTCACCTCAGGGATACGCAGTATTTT
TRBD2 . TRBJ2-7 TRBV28 CASTGGGPRVSYEQYF TGTGCCAGCACCGGCGGGGGGCCGCGCGTGTCCTACGAGCAGTACTTC
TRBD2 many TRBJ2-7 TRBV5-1 CASSARTSGGPYEQYF TGCGCCAGCAGCGCCCGGACTAGCGGGGGGCCCTACGAGCAGTACTTC
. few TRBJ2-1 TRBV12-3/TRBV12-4 CASSFSPPLTGISYNEQFF TGTGCCAGCAGTTTCTCGCCCCCCCTTACAGGGATCTCCTACAATGAGCAGTTCTTC
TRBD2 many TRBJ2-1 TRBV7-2 CASSLAASGRHNEQFF TGTGCCAGCAGCTTAGCGGCTAGCGGGAGACACAATGAGCAGTTCTTC
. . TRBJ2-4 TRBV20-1 CSARDPRGSLSIQYF TGCAGTGCTAGAGACCCTCGGGGTTCCCTTAGCATTCAGTACTTC
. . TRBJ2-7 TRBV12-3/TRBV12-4 CASSLGKNEQYF TGTGCCAGCAGTTTAGGGAAGAACGAGCAGTACTTC
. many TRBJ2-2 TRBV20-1 CSARDVTGELFF TGCAGTGCTAGAGATGTGACCGGGGAGCTGTTTTTT
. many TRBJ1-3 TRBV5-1 CASSLAGSRANTIYF TGCGCCAGCAGCTTGGCCGGGAGTCGGGCAAACACCATATATTTT
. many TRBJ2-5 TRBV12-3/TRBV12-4 CASSLRGGAETQYF TGTGCCAGCAGTTTAAGGGGCGGAGCAGAGACCCAGTACTTC
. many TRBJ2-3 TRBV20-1 CSASLQTDTQYF TGCAGTGCTAGTCTCCAGACAGATACGCAGTATTTT
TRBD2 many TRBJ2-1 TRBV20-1 CSARGPASGGNNEQFF TGCAGTGCTAGAGGCCCCGCTAGCGGGGGGAACAATGAGCAGTTCTTC
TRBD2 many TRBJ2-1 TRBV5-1 CASTSSGRSYSYNEQFF TGCGCCAGCACTTCGAGCGGGAGATCGTACTCCTACAATGAGCAGTTCTTC
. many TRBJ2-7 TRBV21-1 CASRTRGCSYEQYF TGTGCCAGCAGAACCAGGGGGTGCTCCTACGAGCAGTACTTC
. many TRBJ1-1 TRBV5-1 CASSLDRGAMAEAFF TGCGCCAGCAGCTTGGATCGGGGTGCGATGGCTGAAGCTTTCTTT
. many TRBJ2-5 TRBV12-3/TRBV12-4 CASRLHSGQETQYF TGTGCCAGCAGGCTCCATAGCGGTCAAGAGACCCAGTACTTC
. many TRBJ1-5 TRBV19 CASSITGNQPQHF TGTGCCAGTAGTATCACGGGGAATCAGCCCCAGCATTTT
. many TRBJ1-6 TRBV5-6 CASSFSQEDSPLHF TGTGCCAGCAGCTTTTCCCAGGAGGATTCACCCCTCCACTTT
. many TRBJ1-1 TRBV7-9 CASSGRGNEAFF TGTGCCAGCAGCGGCCGGGGTAATGAAGCTTTCTTT
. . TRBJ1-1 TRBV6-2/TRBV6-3 CASNYHHQEWDTEAFF TGTGCCAGCAATTACCACCACCAGGAGTGGGACACTGAAGCTTTCTTT
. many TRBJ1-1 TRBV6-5 CASSYSRAGKAEAFF TGTGCCAGCAGTTACTCAAGGGCAGGGAAGGCTGAAGCTTTCTTT
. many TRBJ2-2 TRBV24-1 CATSQIGGELFF TGTGCCACCAGTCAAATCGGCGGGGAGCTGTTTTTT
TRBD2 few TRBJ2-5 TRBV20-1 CSARFLAGVVFEETQYF TGCAGTGCTAGATTTCTAGCGGGAGTAGTGTTTGAAGAGACCCAGTACTTC
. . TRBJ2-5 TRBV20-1 CSARTSHSQETQYF TGCAGTGCTAGGACTAGTCACTCCCAAGAGACCCAGTACTTC
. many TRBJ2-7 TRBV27 CASSLLAGTYEQYF TGTGCCAGCAGTTTACTCGCAGGCACCTACGAGCAGTACTTC
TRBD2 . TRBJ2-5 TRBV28 CASSLYPAGEVGETQYF TGTGCCAGCAGTTTATATCCAGCGGGGGAGGTCGGGGAGACCCAGTACTTC
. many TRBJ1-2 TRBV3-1 CASSIQLTTGGYTF TGTGCCAGCAGTATCCAATTAACGACGGGTGGCTACACCTTC
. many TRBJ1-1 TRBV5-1 CASSFRTQSAVNTEAFF TGCGCCAGCAGCTTCCGGACTCAATCAGCGGTGAACACTGAAGCTTTCTTT
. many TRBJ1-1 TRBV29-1 CSARRDTEAFF TGCAGCGCAAGACGGGACACTGAAGCTTTCTTT
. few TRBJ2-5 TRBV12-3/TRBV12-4 CASSFVAKETQYF TGTGCCAGCAGTTTTGTGGCCAAAGAGACCCAGTACTTC
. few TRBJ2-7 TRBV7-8 CASSAGQRSYEQYF TGTGCCAGCAGCGCAGGACAGCGCTCCTACGAGCAGTACTTC
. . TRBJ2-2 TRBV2 CASSEMKDGYTNTGELFF TGTGCCAGCAGTGAAATGAAGGACGGATACACGAACACCGGGGAGCTGTTTTTT
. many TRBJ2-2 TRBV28 CASSFTAGELFF TGTGCCAGCAGTTTTACTGCCGGGGAGCTGTTTTTT
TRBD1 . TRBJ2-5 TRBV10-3 CAISGIWTGWETQYF TGTGCCATCAGTGGGATTTGGACAGGGTGGGAGACCCAGTACTTC
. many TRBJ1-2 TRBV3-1 CASSREYGYTF TGTGCCAGCAGCCGGGAGTATGGCTACACCTTC
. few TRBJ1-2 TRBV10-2 CASKITEARGGYTF TGCGCCAGCAAGATTACAGAGGCCAGAGGGGGCTACACCTTC
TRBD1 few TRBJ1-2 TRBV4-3 CASSQQRQGGYYGYTF TGCGCCAGCAGCCAACAAAGACAGGGGGGATACTATGGCTACACCTTC
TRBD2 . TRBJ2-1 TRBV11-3 CASSPRLAAHNEQFF TGTGCCAGCAGCCCCAGACTAGCGGCCCACAATGAGCAGTTCTTC
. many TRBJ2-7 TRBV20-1 CSARWASVYEQYF TGCAGTGCTAGATGGGCCTCTGTCTACGAGCAGTACTTC
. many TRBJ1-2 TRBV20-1 CSARDGGLTNYGYTF TGCAGTGCTAGAGATGGGGGGCTTACCAACTATGGCTACACCTTC